This entry features one T cell receptor (beta chain) sequence. The data were obtained in a study of blood T cell repertoires in COVID-19. Study-wide context: The analysed material was cDNA or gDNA that came from T cells, B-cell-depleted T cells, or PBMCs.

In the source study's methods: How many nucleated cells were present was estimated from reference gene primer amplification. Libraries were prepared by immunoSEQ multiplex PCR; TCRdb keeps only in-frame clonotypes and omits some of them. V and J calls and clone size are copied from that table; D and trimming were computed from the DNA. The table includes roughly 250,000 clones, approximately 92% detected once. The CDR3 is 16 amino acids. Between the trimmed V and J ends, which lost 0 bases and 3 bases, there was a span of 14 bases. Germline assignment: CDR1 MNHEY and CDR2 SVGAGI. Seattle's enrolled individuals joined amid active infection and were then monitored longitudinally.

The source material was peripheral blood. This chain links TRBV6-5 with TRBJ1-2; D not resolved. This clonotype originated in a person under 30 with COVID-19, enrolled during active disease. DNA of the CDR3: TGTGCCAGCAGTTACTCGATCGTCGGGAGTGACTATGGCTACACCTTC. Protein: CASSYSIVGSDYGYTF.